The 14 T cell receptor beta chains below were found in one sample sequenced in a study of technical replicates of blood from a few donors. Only in-frame clones appear in the TCRdb table, and some are missing; sequencing was by immunoSEQ multiplex PCR. Of roughly 60,000 clones in the sample, roughly 89% were seen once. Specimen: PBMCs. Source of these receptors: a human donor in good health. Some clones in this sample may be carry-over from other donors' samples.

As to this clone: One junction end disagrees with the germline gene, perhaps due to a read error. The V call is TRBV4-1, the J call TRBJ2-7, with a possible D match to TRBD1 (6 bases). This CDR3 comprises 14 residues. Germline V gene sequence: CDR1 MGHRA, CDR2 YSYEKL. CDR3 loop: CASSQSKDSPLMGF. The CDR3 DNA follows: TGCGCCAGCAGCCAAAGCAAGGACAGCCCCCTCATGGGCTTC.

This chain's CDR3 is CASSLAQGLAGIDTQYF. The CDR3 DNA reads as TGTGCCAGCAGCTTAGCGCAGGGACTAGCGGGAATAGATACGCAGTATTTT. The gene calls are TRBV7-9 and TRBJ2-3; TRBD2 matches 13 bases. The length of the CDR3 is 17 residues. V was pared by 0 bases and J by 5 bases, with 5 bases of the junction left unmatched. CDR1 is SEHNR, CDR2 FQNEAQ, per germline (reference sequence).

V and J are TRBV21-1 and TRBJ2-4; the table calls TRBD1, which could not be checked here. TRBV21-1 is a known pseudogene. There are 16 residues in the CDR3. The chain's CDR3 is CASSKPDKGPKNIQYF. CDR3 coding DNA: TGTGCCAGCAGCAAACCTGATAAGGGGCCCAAAAACATTCAGTACTTC.

V gene TRBV4-2 combines with J gene TRBJ1-3; D might be TRBD1 (6 bases). The CDR3 consists of 17 residues. Germline-derived CDR1 and CDR2 are LGHNA and YNFKEQ. V lost 7 bases, J lost 4 bases, and 23 bases lay in between. In DNA, the CDR3 is TGTGCCAGCACCAGTCGTCTAACAGGGTCTAGAGGAAACACCATATATTTT. Translated: CASTSRLTGSRGNTIYF.

The chain employs TRBV10-3 and TRBJ2-1; no reliable D call. CDR1 is ENHRY, CDR2 SYGVKD, per germline. Between the trimmed V and J ends, which lost 6 bases and 4 bases, there was a span of 10 bases. CDR3 length equals 13 residues. CDR3 sequence: CAISQTEYNEQFF. CDR3 bases: TGTGCCATCAGCCAGACTGAATACAATGAGCAGTTCTTC.

The gene calls are TRBV25-1 and TRBJ1-5, with a weak D call TRBD1 (6 bases). Trimming left V 9 bases short and J 9 bases short, with 21 bases between. The CDR3 is made up of 14 amino acids. CDR1 and CDR2 from the germline V gene are MGHDK and SYGVNS. The CDR3 DNA reads TGTGCCAGGGGGGGGGCCCCTTGGTTTTTGCCCCAGCATTTT. Residues: CARGGAPWFLPQHF.

The count of this clone is one. This chain connects TRBV28 to TRBJ2-3; 7 bases fit TRBD2. This CDR3 comprises 13 residues. Trimming took 8 bases from V and 8 from J; bases not matched to a gene: 10. CDR1 is MDHEN and CDR2 is SYDVKM in the germline V gene. The CDR3 protein is CASLSGPGGTQYF. The CDR3 coding sequence is TGTGCCAGCCTTAGCGGGCCGGGGGGTACGCAGTATTTT.

V and J are TRBV19 and TRBJ2-7; no firm D call. CDR3 size: 11 residues. V shed 6 bases and J shed 4 bases, with 7 bases lying between them. Looked up from germline, CDR1 is LNHDA and CDR2 is SQIVND (reference sequence). CDR3 loop: CASRLLYEQYF. As DNA, the CDR3 is TGTGCCAGTAGACTGTTGTACGAGCAGTACTTC.

The genes are TRBV9 and TRBJ2-1, with D possibly being TRBD2 (6 bases). This CDR3 has 12 residues. CDR1 and CDR2 from the germline V gene are SGDLS and YYNGEE. Trimming removed 1 base from V and 9 bases from J, with 8 bases in between. CDR3 sequence: CASSVQEGEQFF. The CDR3 coding sequence is TGTGCCAGCAGCGTACAGGAGGGTGAGCAGTTCTTC.

The gene calls are TRBV29-1 and TRBJ2-2; D perhaps matches TRBD1 (5 bases). Trimming removed 5 bases from V and 5 bases from J, with 15 bases in between. The CDR3 length is 14 residues. CDR1 is SQVTM, CDR2 ANQGSEA, per germline. The DNA for the CDR3 is TGCAGCGTTAAAACAGGAATGCGAACCGGGGAGCTGTTTTTT. Protein: CSVKTGMRTGELFF.

This sequence joins TRBV25-1 and TRBJ1-1, with 8 bases that match TRBD1. CDR1 and CDR2 (germline): MGHDK, SYGVNS. The trim removed 5 bases at V and 5 bases at J, leaving 10 bases unmatched. The CDR3 loop spans 15 amino acids. In DNA, the CDR3 is TGTGCCAGCAGTAGTTGGCAGGGGGCTGGTACTGAAGCTTTCTTT. Translating gives CASSSWQGAGTEAFF.

The chain couples TRBV5-4 to TRBJ1-3, with D tentatively TRBD1 (6 bases). With 3 bases removed from V and 0 bases from J, the gap between germline ends came to 16 bases. The CDR3 is 17 residues long. Germline CDR1 SGHNT, CDR2 YYREEE (reference sequence). DNA for the CDR3: TGTGCCAGCAGCTCTGACCCGCGGGGGCGCTCTGGAAACACCATATATTTT. This translates into CASSSDPRGRSGNTIYF. The whole variable domain, filled in from reference TRBV5-4 and TRBJ1-3, reads ETGVTQSPTHLIKTRGQQVTLRCSSQSGHNTVSWYQQALGQGPQFIFQYYREEENGRGNFPPRFSGLQFPNYSSELNVNALELDDSALYLCASSSDPRGRSGNTIYFGEGSWLTVV.

For the CDR3, the DNA is TGTGCCAGCACGGGCTCTGGAAACACCATATATTTT. The encoded protein is CASTGSGNTIYF. This chain uses TRBV28 with TRBJ1-3; D gene uncertain. V was shortened by 7 bases and J by 0 bases, with 4 bases between the two germline ends. The CDR3 is 12 residues long. Per the germline V gene, CDR1 is MDHEN and CDR2 is SYDVKM.

J is TRBJ2-5 and V is TRBV19, with a weak D call TRBD2 (6 bases). The CDR3 length is 15 residues. V was shortened by 1 base and J by 1 base, with 10 bases between the two germline ends. The germline V gene encodes CDR1 LNHDA and CDR2 SQIVND (reference sequence). CDR3 region: CASSIAGVLQETQYF. The CDR3 DNA reads as TGTGCCAGTAGTATAGCGGGGGTACTCCAAGAGACCCAGTACTTC.